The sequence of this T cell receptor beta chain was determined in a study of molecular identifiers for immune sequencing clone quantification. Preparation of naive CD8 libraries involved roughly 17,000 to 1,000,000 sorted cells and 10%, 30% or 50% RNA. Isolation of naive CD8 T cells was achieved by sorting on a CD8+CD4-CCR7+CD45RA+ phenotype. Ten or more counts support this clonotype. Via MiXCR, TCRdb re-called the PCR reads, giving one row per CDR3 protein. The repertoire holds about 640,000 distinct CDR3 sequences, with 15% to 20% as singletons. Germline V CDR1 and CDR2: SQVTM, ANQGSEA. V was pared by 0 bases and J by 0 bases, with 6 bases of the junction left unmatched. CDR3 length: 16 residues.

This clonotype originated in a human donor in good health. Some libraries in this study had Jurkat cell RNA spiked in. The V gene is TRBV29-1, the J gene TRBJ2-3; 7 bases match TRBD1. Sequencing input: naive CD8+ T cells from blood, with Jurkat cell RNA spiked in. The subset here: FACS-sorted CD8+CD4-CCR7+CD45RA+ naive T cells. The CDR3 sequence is CSVEDRRGRSTDTQYF. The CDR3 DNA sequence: TGCAGCGTTGAAGATCGCAGGGGGAGAAGCACAGATACGCAGTATTTT.